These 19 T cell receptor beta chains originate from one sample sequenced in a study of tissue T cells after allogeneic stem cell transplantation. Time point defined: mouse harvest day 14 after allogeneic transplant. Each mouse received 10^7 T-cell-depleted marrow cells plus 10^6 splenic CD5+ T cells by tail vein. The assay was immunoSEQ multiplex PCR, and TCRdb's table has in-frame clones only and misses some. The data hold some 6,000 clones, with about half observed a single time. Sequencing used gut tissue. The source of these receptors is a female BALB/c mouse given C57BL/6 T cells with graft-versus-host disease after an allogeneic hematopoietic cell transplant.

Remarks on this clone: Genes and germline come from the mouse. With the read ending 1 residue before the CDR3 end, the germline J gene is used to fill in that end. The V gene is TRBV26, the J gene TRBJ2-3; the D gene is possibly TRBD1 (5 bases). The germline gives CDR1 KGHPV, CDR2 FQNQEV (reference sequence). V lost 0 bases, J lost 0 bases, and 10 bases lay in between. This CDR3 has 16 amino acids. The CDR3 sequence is CASSLSTAGSAETLYF. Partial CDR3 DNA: TGTGCCAGCAGTCTGTCGACAGCGGGAAGTGCAGAAACGCTGTAT.

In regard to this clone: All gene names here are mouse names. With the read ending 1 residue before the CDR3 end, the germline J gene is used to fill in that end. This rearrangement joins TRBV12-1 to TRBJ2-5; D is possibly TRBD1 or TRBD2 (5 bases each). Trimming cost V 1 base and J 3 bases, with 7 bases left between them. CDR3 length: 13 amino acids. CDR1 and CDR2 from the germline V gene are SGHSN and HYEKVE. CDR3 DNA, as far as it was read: TGTGCCAGCTCTCTGGGGGTTCAAGACACCCAGTAC. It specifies CASSLGVQDTQY. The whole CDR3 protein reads CASSLGVQDTQYF.

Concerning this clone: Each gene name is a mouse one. CDR3 DNA (partial): TGTGCCAGCAGCTTCTTGACAAACTATGCTGAGCAGTTC. Translated: CASSFLTNYAEQF. The entire CDR3 reads CASSFLTNYAEQFF. This rearrangement joins TRBV12-1 to TRBJ2-1; D not certain. The read ends 1 residue before the CDR3 terminus; that terminus is restored from the germline J gene. Deletions cut 6 bases from V and 1 base from J, with 12 bases between. The CDR3 contains 14 residues. Looked up from germline, CDR1 is SGHSN and CDR2 is HYEKVE.

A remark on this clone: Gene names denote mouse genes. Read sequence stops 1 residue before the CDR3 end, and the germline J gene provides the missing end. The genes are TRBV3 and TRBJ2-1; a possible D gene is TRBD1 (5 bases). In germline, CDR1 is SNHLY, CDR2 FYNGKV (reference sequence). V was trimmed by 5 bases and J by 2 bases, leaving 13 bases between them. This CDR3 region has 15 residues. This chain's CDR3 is CASSPRQGYYAEQFF. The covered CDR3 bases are TGTGCCAGCAGCCCCCGGCAGGGATACTATGCTGAGCAGTTC.

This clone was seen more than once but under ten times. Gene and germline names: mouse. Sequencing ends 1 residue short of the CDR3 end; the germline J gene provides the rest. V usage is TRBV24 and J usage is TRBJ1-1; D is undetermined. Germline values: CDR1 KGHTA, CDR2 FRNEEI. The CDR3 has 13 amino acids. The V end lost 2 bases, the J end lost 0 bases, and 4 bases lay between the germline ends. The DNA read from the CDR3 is TGTGCCAGCAGTCTGAAACCAAACACAGAAGTCTTC. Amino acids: CASSLKPNTEVF. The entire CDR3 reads CASSLKPNTEVFF.

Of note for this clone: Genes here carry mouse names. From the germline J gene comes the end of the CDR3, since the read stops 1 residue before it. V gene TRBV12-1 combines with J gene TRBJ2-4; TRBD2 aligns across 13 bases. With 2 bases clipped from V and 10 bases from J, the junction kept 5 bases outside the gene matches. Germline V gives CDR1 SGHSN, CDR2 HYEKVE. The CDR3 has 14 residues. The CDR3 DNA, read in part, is TGTGCCAGCTCTCCCCGGGACTGGGGGGGGGCCTTGTAC. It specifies CASSPRDWGGALY. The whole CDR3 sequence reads CASSPRDWGGALYF.

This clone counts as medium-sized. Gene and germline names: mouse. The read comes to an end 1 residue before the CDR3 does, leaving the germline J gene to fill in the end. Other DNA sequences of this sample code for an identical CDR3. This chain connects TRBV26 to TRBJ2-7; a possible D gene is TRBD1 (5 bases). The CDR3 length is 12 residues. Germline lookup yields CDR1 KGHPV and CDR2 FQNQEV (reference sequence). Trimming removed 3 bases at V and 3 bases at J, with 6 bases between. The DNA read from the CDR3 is TGTGCCAGCAGTCTCGACAGCTATGAACAGTAC. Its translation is CASSLDSYEQY. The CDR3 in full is CASSLDSYEQYF.

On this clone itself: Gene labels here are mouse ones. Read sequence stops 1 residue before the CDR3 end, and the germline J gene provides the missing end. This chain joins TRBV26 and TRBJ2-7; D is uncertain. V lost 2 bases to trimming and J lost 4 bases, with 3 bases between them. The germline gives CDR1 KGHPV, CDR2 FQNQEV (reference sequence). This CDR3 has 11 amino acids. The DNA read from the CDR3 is TGTGCCAGCAGTCTGGGGTATGAACAGTAC. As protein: CASSLGYEQY. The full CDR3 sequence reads CASSLGYEQYF.

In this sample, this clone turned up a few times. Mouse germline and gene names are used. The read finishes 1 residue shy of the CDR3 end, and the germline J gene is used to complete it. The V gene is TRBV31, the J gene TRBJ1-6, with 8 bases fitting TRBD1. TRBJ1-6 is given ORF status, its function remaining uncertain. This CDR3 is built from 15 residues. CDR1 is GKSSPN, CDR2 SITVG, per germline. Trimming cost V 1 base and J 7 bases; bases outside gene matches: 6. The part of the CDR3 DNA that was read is TGTGCCTGGAGTCCGATTACAGGGGGGAATTCGCCCCTCTAC. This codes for CAWSPITGGNSPLY. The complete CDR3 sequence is CAWSPITGGNSPLYF.

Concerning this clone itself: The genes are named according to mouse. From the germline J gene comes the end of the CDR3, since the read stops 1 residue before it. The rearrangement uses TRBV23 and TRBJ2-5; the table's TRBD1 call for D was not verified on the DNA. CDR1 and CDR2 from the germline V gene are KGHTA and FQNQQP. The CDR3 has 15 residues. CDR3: CSSSQSRGSQDTQYF. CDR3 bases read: TGCTCCAGCAGTCAATCGAGAGGGTCCCAAGACACCCAGTAC. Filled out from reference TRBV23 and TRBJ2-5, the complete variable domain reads DAAVTQKPRYLIKMKGQEAEMKCIPEKGHTAVFWYQQKQSKELKFLIYFQNQQPLDQIDMVKERFSAVCPSSSLCSLGIRTCEAEDSALYLCSSSQSRGSQDTQYFGPGTRLLVL.

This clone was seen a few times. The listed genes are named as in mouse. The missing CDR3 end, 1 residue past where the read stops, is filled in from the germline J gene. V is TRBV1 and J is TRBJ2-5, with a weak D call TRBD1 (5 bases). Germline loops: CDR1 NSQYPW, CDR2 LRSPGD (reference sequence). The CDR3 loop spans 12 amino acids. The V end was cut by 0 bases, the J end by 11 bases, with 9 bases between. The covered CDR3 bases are TGCACCTGCAGTGCAGATCTGCAGGGCCAGTAC. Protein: CTCSADLQGQY. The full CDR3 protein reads CTCSADLQGQYF.

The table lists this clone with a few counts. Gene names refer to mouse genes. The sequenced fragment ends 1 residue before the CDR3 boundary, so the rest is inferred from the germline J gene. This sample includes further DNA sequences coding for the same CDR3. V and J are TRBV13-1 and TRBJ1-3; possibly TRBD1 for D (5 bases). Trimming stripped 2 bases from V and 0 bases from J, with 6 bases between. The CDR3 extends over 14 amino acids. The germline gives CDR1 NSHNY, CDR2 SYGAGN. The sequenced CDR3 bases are TGTGCCAGCAGTGAAAGGGGTTCTGGAAATACGCTCTAT. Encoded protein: CASSERGSGNTLY. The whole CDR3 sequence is CASSERGSGNTLYF.

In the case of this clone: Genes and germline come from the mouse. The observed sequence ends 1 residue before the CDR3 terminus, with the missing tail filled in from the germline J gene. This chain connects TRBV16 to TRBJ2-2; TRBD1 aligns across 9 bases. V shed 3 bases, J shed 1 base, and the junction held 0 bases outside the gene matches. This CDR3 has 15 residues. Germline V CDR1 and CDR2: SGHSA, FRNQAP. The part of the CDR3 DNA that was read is TGTGCAAGCAGCTTGGACAGGGGAAACACCGGGCAGCTCTAC. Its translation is CASSLDRGNTGQLY. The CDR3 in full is CASSLDRGNTGQLYF.

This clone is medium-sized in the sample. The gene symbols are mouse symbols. The DNA read from the CDR3 is TGTGCCAGCAGCTCCTCTTCCTCCTATGAACAGTAC. This codes for CASSSSSSYEQY. The complete CDR3 sequence is CASSSSSSYEQYF. The J gene is TRBJ2-7, the V gene TRBV3, with no clear D. Read data end 1 residue before the CDR3 end; the end is taken from the germline J gene. V lost 4 bases to trimming and J lost 0 bases, with 7 bases between them. The V gene's germline CDR1 is SNHLY and CDR2 FYNGKV (reference sequence). This CDR3 spans 13 amino acids.

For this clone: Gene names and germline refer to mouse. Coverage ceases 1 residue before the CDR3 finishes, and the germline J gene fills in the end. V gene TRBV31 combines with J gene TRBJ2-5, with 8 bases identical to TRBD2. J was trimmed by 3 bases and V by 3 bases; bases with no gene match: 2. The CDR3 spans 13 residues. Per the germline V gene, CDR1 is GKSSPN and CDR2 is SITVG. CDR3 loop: CAWRTGAQDTQYF. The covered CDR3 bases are TGTGCCTGGAGGACTGGGGCGCAAGACACCCAGTAC. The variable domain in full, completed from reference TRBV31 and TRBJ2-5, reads AQTIHQWPVAEIKAVGSPLSLGCTIKGKSSPNLYWYWQATGGTLQQLFYSITVGQVESVVQLNLSASRPKDDQFILSTEKLLLSHSGFYLCAWRTGAQDTQYFGPGTRLLVL.

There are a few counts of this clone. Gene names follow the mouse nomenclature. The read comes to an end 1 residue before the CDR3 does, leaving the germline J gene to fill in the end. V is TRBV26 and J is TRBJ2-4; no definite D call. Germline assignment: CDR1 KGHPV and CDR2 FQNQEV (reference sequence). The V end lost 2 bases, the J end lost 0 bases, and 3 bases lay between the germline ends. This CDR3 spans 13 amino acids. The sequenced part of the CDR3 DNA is TGTGCCAGCAGTCTGGGGAGTCAAAACACCTTGTAC. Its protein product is CASSLGSQNTLY. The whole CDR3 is CASSLGSQNTLYF.

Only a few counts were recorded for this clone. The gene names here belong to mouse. CDR3 region: CSSSGDSFYAEQFF. The sequenced CDR3 bases are TGCTCCAGCAGTGGGGACAGCTTCTATGCTGAGCAGTTC. V is TRBV23 and J is TRBJ2-1; the listed D gene, TRBD1, was not tested against the DNA. The CDR3 extends 1 residue past the end of the read, so its final part is completed from the germline J gene. The CDR3 has 14 amino acids. Germline V gene lookup returns CDR1 KGHTA and CDR2 FQNQQP.

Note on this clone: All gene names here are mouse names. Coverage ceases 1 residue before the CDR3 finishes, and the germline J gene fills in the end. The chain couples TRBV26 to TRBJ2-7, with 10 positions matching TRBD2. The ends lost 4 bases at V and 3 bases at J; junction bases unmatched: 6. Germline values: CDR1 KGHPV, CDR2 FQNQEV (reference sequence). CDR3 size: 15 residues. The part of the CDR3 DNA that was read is TGTGCCAGCAGTCCCCGACTGGGGGGCCTCTATGAACAGTAC. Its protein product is CASSPRLGGLYEQY. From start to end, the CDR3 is CASSPRLGGLYEQYF. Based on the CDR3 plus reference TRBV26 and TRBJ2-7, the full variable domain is NSKVIQTPRYLVKGQGQKAKMRCIPEKGHPVVFWYQQNKNNEFKFLINFQNQEVLQQIDMTEKRFSAECPSNSPCSLEIQSSEAGDSALYLCASSPRLGGLYEQYFGPGTRLTVL.

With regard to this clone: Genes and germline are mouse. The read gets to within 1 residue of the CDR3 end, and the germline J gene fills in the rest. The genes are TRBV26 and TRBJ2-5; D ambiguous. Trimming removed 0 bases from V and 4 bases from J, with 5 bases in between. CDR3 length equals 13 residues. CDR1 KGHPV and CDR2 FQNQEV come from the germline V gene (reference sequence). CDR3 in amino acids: CASSLSAKDTQYF. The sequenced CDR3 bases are TGTGCCAGCAGTCTGTCAGCAAAAGACACCCAGTAC.